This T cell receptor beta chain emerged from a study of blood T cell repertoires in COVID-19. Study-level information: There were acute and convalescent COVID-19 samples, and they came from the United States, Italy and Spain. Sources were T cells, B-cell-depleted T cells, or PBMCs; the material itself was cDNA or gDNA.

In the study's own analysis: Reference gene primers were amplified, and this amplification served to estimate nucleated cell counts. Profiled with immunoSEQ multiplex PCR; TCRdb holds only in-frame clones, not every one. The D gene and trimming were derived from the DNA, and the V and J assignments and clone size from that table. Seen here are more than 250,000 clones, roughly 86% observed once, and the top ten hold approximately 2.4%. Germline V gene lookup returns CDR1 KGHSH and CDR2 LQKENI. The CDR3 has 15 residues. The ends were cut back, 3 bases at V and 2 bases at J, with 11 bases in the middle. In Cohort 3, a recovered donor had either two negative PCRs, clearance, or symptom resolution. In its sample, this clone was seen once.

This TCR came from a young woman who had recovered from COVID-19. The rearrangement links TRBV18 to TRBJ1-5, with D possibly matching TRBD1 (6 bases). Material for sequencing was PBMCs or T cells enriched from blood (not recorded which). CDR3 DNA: TGTGCCAGCTCACCTAACAAGGGGGGCAATCAGCCCCAGCATTTT. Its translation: CASSPNKGGNQPQHF.